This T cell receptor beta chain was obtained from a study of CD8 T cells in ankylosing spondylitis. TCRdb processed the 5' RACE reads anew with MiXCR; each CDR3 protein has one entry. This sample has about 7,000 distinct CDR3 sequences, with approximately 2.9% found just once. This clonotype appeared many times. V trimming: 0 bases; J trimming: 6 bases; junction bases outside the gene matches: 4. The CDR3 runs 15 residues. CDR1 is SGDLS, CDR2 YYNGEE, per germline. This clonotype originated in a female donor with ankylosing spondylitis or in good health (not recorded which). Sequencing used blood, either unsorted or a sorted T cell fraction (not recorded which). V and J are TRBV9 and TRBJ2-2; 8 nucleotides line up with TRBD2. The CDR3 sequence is CASSVGGLGAGELFF. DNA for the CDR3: TGTGCCAGCAGCGTAGGGGGACTAGGTGCCGGGGAGCTGTTTTTT.